The entry that follows covers one TCR beta chain sequence. The data originate from a study of cytomegalovirus exposure and HLA in healthy donors. PCR primers comprised 60 Vbeta and 13 Jbeta primers. The repertoire was sequenced with immunoSEQ multiplex PCR; TCRdb's copy has only in-frame clones and lacks some. The sample lists 130,000 to 150,000 clones, 80% occurring once. The receptor comes from a male donor in good health and CMV-seronegative. The sequenced sample was PBMCs.

The CDR3 is CASSESGLSYEQYF. The DNA of the CDR3 is TGTGCCAGCAGTGAATCAGGACTTAGCTACGAGCAGTACTTC. The chain is built from TRBV2 and TRBJ2-7, with D perhaps matching TRBD2 (5 bases). This CDR3 has 14 amino acids. The V gene's germline CDR1 is SNHLY and CDR2 FYNNEI. The V end was cut by 2 bases, the J end by 3 bases, with 11 bases between.